A single sample gave rise to the 20 T cell receptor beta chains below, sequenced in a study of spatial heterogeneity in lung cancer. As for time point: sample taken at primary tumor resection. The sequenced material consisted of unsorted whole RNA from tumor, nontumor lung or frozen PBMC. TCRdb itself ran the 5' RACE reads through MiXCR, one entry per CDR3 protein. The table has approximately 52,000 distinct CDR3 sequences, about 7% seen once. The sequencing used PBMCs, collected at surgery. The receptors stem from a female donor with early-stage non-small cell lung cancer.

This chain joins TRBV12-3 or TRBV12-4 and TRBJ2-5; 7 bases map to TRBD1. This CDR3 has 16 residues. V shed 4 bases, J shed 1 base, and the junction held 9 bases outside the gene matches. CDR3 amino acids: CASSSLQGTLQETQYF. For the CDR3, the DNA is TGTGCCAGCAGTTCCCTACAGGGGACCCTCCAAGAGACCCAGTACTTC.

This clonotype occurred many times. The chain employs TRBV30 and TRBJ1-5, with D perhaps TRBD1 (5 bases). Germline lookup yields CDR1 GTSNPN and CDR2 SVGIG (reference sequence). The CDR3 is 13 residues long. The V gene lost 3 bases and the J gene lost 6 bases, with 12 bases spanning the gap. DNA for the CDR3: TGTGCCTGGAGCCTCGGGGGGAGTCAGCCCCAGCATTTT. Its protein product is CAWSLGGSQPQHF.

This chain joins TRBV7-9 and TRBJ1-2; no firm D call. The CDR3 spans 14 residues. CDR1 and CDR2 (germline): SEHNR, FQNEAQ (reference sequence). Trimming left V 5 bases short and J 2 bases short, with 12 bases between. The CDR3 DNA sequence: TGTGCCAGCAGCCCCATGGGCTTAAACTATGGCTACACCTTC. Residues: CASSPMGLNYGYTF.

This clonotype showed up many times. The chain uses TRBV5-1 and TRBJ2-5; TRBD2 agrees at 8 bases. Germline loops: CDR1 SGHRS, CDR2 YFSETQ. J was trimmed by 2 bases and V by 5 bases; bases with no gene match: 5. The CDR3 contains 14 residues. The CDR3 loop is CASRYTSGQETQYF. The CDR3 DNA sequence: TGCGCCAGCAGATATACTAGCGGTCAAGAGACCCAGTACTTC.

In this sample, this clonotype turned up many times. This chain joins TRBV30 and TRBJ1-1; tentative D call: TRBD1 (5 bases). CDR3 length equals 15 residues. Trimming pared 0 bases from V and 4 bases from J, leaving 15 bases between. Germline values: CDR1 GTSNPN, CDR2 SVGIG (reference sequence). Here the CDR3 DNA reads TGTGCCTGGAGTGTCTCTCCCCGGGGGGGCACTGAAGCTTTCTTT. Its translation: CAWSVSPRGGTEAFF.

The chain couples TRBV6-1 to TRBJ2-6, with D maybe TRBD1 (5 bases). V was pared by 5 bases and J by 0 bases, with 17 bases between. Germline values: CDR1 MNHNS, CDR2 SASEGT. The CDR3 is 18 residues long. CDR3 in amino acids: CASSLRRTPRSGANVLTF. CDR3 nucleotides: TGTGCCAGCAGTCTTCGGCGGACACCCCGCTCTGGGGCCAACGTCCTGACTTTC.

This clonotype was counted ten times or more. This CDR3 reads CSARTGGNEKLFF. The DNA for the CDR3 is TGCAGTGCTAGGACAGGCGGTAATGAAAAACTGTTTTTT. This rearrangement joins TRBV20-1 to TRBJ1-4, with a tentative D call TRBD1 (6 bases). Trimming shortened V by 3 bases and J by 4 bases, and 9 bases separated the two germline ends. Germline V gene sequence: CDR1 DFQATT, CDR2 SNEGSKA (reference sequence). This CDR3 contains 13 residues.

V and J are TRBV5-1 and TRBJ2-3; 10 bases fit TRBD2. The germline V gene has CDR1 SGHRS and CDR2 YFSETQ. The CDR3 runs to 16 residues. Losses at the gene ends were 3 bases for V and 1 base for J; bases not matched to a gene: 5. DNA for the CDR3: TGCGCCAGCAGCTCCCTTACTAGCGGGGGCACAGATACGCAGTATTTT. Amino acid sequence: CASSSLTSGGTDTQYF.

In this sample, this clonotype turned up many times. The V call is TRBV15, the J call TRBJ2-5; D is perhaps TRBD1 (5 bases). V dropped 0 bases and J dropped 5 bases, with 10 bases sitting between them. This CDR3 comprises 14 residues. CDR1 LNHNV and CDR2 YYDKDF come from the germline V gene (reference sequence). In DNA form, the CDR3 reads TGTGCCACCAGCAGAGATCAAGGGGTTGAGACCCAGTACTTC. Protein sequence: CATSRDQGVETQYF.

This clonotype was recorded a few times. The chain uses TRBV13 and TRBJ2-7; 7 nucleotides agree with TRBD2. CDR3 length: 14 amino acids. Germline V gene data show CDR1 as PRHDT and CDR2 as FYEKMQ (reference sequence). The ends lost 7 bases at V and 2 bases at J; junction bases unmatched: 8. The CDR3 is CASNWRSGAYEQYF. The CDR3 DNA reads as TGTGCCAGCAACTGGAGAAGCGGGGCCTACGAGCAGTACTTC.

The J gene is TRBJ1-2, the V gene TRBV20-1, with D perhaps TRBD1 (5 bases). The CDR3 totals 18 residues. Germline-derived CDR1 and CDR2 are DFQATT and SNEGSKA (reference sequence). V was shortened by 2 bases and J by 7 bases, with 29 bases between the two germline ends. The CDR3 reads CSARQIVEGWQQTIGYTF. CDR3 sequence (DNA): TGCAGTGCTAGACAAATCGTCGAGGGGTGGCAACAAACTATTGGCTACACCTTC.

This clonotype showed up many times. The chain links TRBV7-6 to TRBJ2-3, with D unclear. V was pared by 3 bases and J by 3 bases, with 10 bases between. The CDR3 is made up of 14 amino acids. Per the germline V gene, CDR1 is SGHVS and CDR2 is FNYEAQ. The CDR3 DNA sequence: TGTGCCAGCAGCTTCCGACTTAGGACAGATACGCAGTATTTT. Its protein product is CASSFRLRTDTQYF.

This clonotype appeared many times. This rearrangement joins TRBV5-6 to TRBJ2-7; 11 bases fit TRBD2. The ends lost 0 bases at V and 9 bases at J; junction bases unmatched: 5. The CDR3 has 14 residues. Germline V gives CDR1 SGHDT, CDR2 YYEEEE. This CDR3 is CASSLGLAGGRQYF. In nucleotides, the CDR3 is TGTGCCAGCAGCTTGGGTCTAGCGGGGGGTCGGCAGTACTTC. Full variable domain (missing parts from reference TRBV5-6 and TRBJ2-7): DAGVTQSPTHLIKTRGQQVTLRCSPKSGHDTVSWYQQALGQGPQFIFQYYEEEERQRGNFPDRFSGHQFPNYSSELNVNALLLGDSALYLCASSLGLAGGRQYFGPGTRLTVT.

This clonotype appeared a few times. This chain connects TRBV5-6 to TRBJ2-7; TRBD2 is a possible D gene (6 bases). CDR3 length equals 13 residues. Trimming took 3 bases from V and 7 from J, leaving 14 bases between them. Germline assignment: CDR1 SGHDT and CDR2 YYEEEE. The CDR3, as DNA: TGTGCCAGCAGCTCCCTTCGGGGGTGGGAGCAGTACTTC. Its translation: CASSSLRGWEQYF.

This clonotype appeared many times. V and J are TRBV6-2 or TRBV6-3 and TRBJ1-1; the D gene is possibly TRBD1 (6 bases). The CDR3 runs to 13 residues. Trimming took off 8 bases at V and 0 bases at J, with 10 bases between the two ends. Germline CDR1 MNHEY, CDR2 SVGEGT. The CDR3 DNA sequence: TGTGCCAGCTCAGGGGTCATGAACACTGAAGCTTTCTTT. It yields the protein CASSGVMNTEAFF.

This clonotype was seen repeatedly, ten times or more. As DNA, the CDR3 is TGCAGTGCTAGGTACTCGGGATACTCCTACGAGCAGTACTTC. It is translated as CSARYSGYSYEQYF. The V gene is TRBV20-1, the J gene TRBJ2-7; TRBD2 might be the D (5 bases). CDR3 length: 14 residues. The germline V gene has CDR1 DFQATT and CDR2 SNEGSKA (reference sequence). V was clipped by 3 bases and J by 0 bases, with 12 bases between them.

Ten or more counts support this clonotype. V gene TRBV29-1 combines with J gene TRBJ2-3; the match to TRBD2 covers 8 bases. There are 13 residues in the CDR3. After removal of 3 bases from V and 1 base from J, the junction contained 0 bases not matched to a gene. CDR1 is SQVTM and CDR2 is ANQGSEA in the germline V gene. The CDR3 reads CSVERGGTDTQYF. CDR3 DNA: TGCAGCGTTGAGCGGGGGGGCACAGATACGCAGTATTTT.

This clonotype has at least ten counts. The V call is TRBV9, the J call TRBJ1-6; weak D call: TRBD1 (6 bases). From germline, CDR1 is SGDLS and CDR2 YYNGEE. The CDR3 sequence is 15 residues long. The V gene lost 2 bases and the J gene lost 6 bases, with 12 bases spanning the gap. DNA for the CDR3: TGTGCCAGCAGCGTTAGGGACACCCTTAATTCACCCCTCCACTTT. Translating it yields CASSVRDTLNSPLHF.

This clonotype was found many times. This chain links TRBV7-9 with TRBJ2-5, with D hard to call. The V gene lost 2 bases and the J gene lost 2 bases, with 12 bases spanning the gap. The germline V gene has CDR1 SEHNR and CDR2 FQNEAQ (reference sequence). The CDR3 has 15 amino acids. The CDR3, as DNA: TGTGCCAGCAGCTTACCCCGGCAGATTCAAGAGACCCAGTACTTC. As protein: CASSLPRQIQETQYF. Together with reference TRBV7-9 and TRBJ2-5, the CDR3 gives the full variable domain: DTGVSQNPRHKITKRGQNVTFRCDPISEHNRLYWYRQTLGQGPEFLTYFQNEAQLEKSRLLSDRFSAERPKGSFSTLEIQRTEQGDSAMYLCASSLPRQIQETQYFGPGTRLLVL.

This clonotype was recorded at least ten times. The rearrangement uses TRBV5-5 and TRBJ1-1; no firm D call. The CDR3 covers 13 residues. From germline, CDR1 is SGHKS and CDR2 YYEKEE (reference sequence). V shed 4 bases and J shed 4 bases, with 11 bases lying between them. CDR3 in DNA: TGTGCCAGCAGCCGGGAGTGGGGCACTGAAGCTTTCTTT. Protein: CASSREWGTEAFF.